These 10 T cell receptor beta chains came from one sample sequenced in a study of breast tumors, draining lymph nodes, adjacent tissues. Each CDR3 protein is one row after TCRdb ran MiXCR on the multiplex PCR reads. The sample gives 150,000 to 200,000 distinct CDR3 sequences, roughly 30% of which show up once; about 4.5% is in the top ten. Breast cancer patients provided tissue from their axillary draining lymph nodes. The sample taken for sequencing was axillary lymph node tissue. The receptors originated from a female donor with breast cancer. Some clones in this sample may be carry-over from other donors' samples.

The V and J genes are TRBV20-1 and TRBJ2-5; possible D gene TRBD1, 6 bases. The germline CDR1 and CDR2 sequences are DFQATT and SNEGSKA (reference sequence). V gave up 3 bases and J gave up 7 bases, with 15 bases separating them. This CDR3 is built from 13 residues. The chain's CDR3 is CSASVPGERTQYF. The CDR3 nucleotides read TGCAGTGCTAGTGTCCCAGGGGAGAGGACCCAGTACTTC.

This clonotype was recorded many times. The chain recombines TRBV7-9 with TRBJ2-3; 7 bases fit TRBD1. The CDR3 runs 16 residues. Per the germline V gene, CDR1 is SEHNR and CDR2 is FQNEAQ (reference sequence). J gave up 0 bases and V 1 base, and 4 bases lay outside the gene matches. The CDR3 DNA reads TGTGCCAGCAGCTTAGGCGGCAGGGGGAGCACAGATACGCAGTATTTT. Residues: CASSLGGRGSTDTQYF.

This clonotype was counted a few times. A read error is possible here, since a much larger clone lies one base away. The CDR3 loop is CASSPFYEQYF. The CDR3 DNA sequence: TGTGCCAGCAGTCCCTTCTACGAGCAGTACTTC. The chain uses TRBV6-2 or TRBV6-3 and TRBJ2-7; D gene ambiguous. The length of the CDR3 is 11 residues. Germline-derived CDR1 and CDR2 are MNHEY and SVGEGT. Deletions cut 5 bases from V and 3 bases from J, with 5 bases between.

Ten or more counts support this clonotype. The chain carries TRBV7-6 and TRBJ2-3, with unresolved D. The V end was cut by 5 bases, the J end by 8 bases, with 26 bases between. Germline lookup yields CDR1 SGHVS and CDR2 FNYEAQ. This CDR3 has 17 amino acids. CDR3 sequence reads: CASSRRVPGGSGGTQYF. The CDR3 nucleotides read TGTGCCAGCAGCCGAAGGGTACCAGGCGGTTCAGGTGGTACGCAGTATTTT. The full variable domain, its missing parts supplied by reference TRBV7-6 and TRBJ2-3, is GAGVSQSPRYKVTKRGQDVALRCDPISGHVSLYWYRQALGQGPEFLTYFNYEAQQDKSGLPNDRFSAERPEGSISTLTIQRTEQRDSAMYRCASSRRVPGGSGGTQYFGPGTRLTVL.

This clonotype has a count of ten or more. The CDR3, as DNA: TGTGCCAGCAGCCAAGATATCGGGCGAGAGACCCAGTACTTC. It translates to CASSQDIGRETQYF. V is TRBV14 and J is TRBJ2-5, with D unclear. The germline gives CDR1 SGHDN, CDR2 FVKESK. Trimming cost V 0 bases and J 4 bases, with 9 bases left between them. The CDR3 contains 14 residues. The whole variable domain, remainder taken from reference TRBV14 and TRBJ2-5, is EAGVTQFPSHSVIEKGQTVTLRCDPISGHDNLYWYRRVMGKEIKFLLHFVKESKQDESGMPNNRFLAERTGGTYSTLKVQPAELEDSGVYFCASSQDIGRETQYFGPGTRLLVL.

Ten or more counts support this clonotype. This chain joins TRBV7-2 and TRBJ2-5, with D unclear. The CDR3 contains 15 residues. V was shortened by 1 base and J by 4 bases, with 13 bases between the two germline ends. CDR1 and CDR2 from the germline V gene are SGHTA and FQGNSA. Here the CDR3 DNA reads TGTGCCAGCAGCTTAGTGACCCTTACCGGAGAGACCCAGTACTTC. It translates to CASSLVTLTGETQYF.

Many counts were recorded for this clonotype. V and J are TRBV24-1 and TRBJ2-1; D is ambiguous. V lost 9 bases and J lost 0, with 8 bases in between. The CDR3 loop spans 13 amino acids. Germline V gene sequence: CDR1 KGHDR, CDR2 SFDVKD. This CDR3 is CATAASSYNEQFF. Here the CDR3 DNA reads TGTGCCACCGCGGCCAGCTCCTACAATGAGCAGTTCTTC.

This clonotype appeared many times. The chain recombines TRBV30 with TRBJ2-7; D call uncertain. CDR3 length: 11 amino acids. Trimming shortened V by 1 base and J by 4 bases, and 5 bases separated the two germline ends. Looked up from germline, CDR1 is GTSNPN and CDR2 is SVGIG (reference sequence). This chain's CDR3 is CAWSGNYEQYF. CDR3 DNA: TGTGCCTGGAGTGGGAATTACGAGCAGTACTTC.

This clonotype has more than one count but fewer than ten. The V gene is TRBV6-5, the J gene TRBJ2-1; TRBD2 matches 10 bases. Germline CDR1 is MNHEY and CDR2 is SVGAGI. V shed 0 bases, J shed 2 bases, and the junction held 10 bases outside the gene matches. The CDR3 length is 19 residues. The CDR3 reads CASSYSTGLADRTYNEQFF. The DNA of the CDR3 is TGTGCCAGCAGTTACTCTACTGGACTAGCGGATCGTACCTACAATGAGCAGTTCTTC.

This clonotype has a count of ten or more. V and J are TRBV6-6 and TRBJ1-2, with D possibly TRBD1 on 6 matching bases. This CDR3 is built from 14 residues. V gave up 6 bases and J gave up 3 bases, with 14 bases separating them. Germline assignment: CDR1 MNHNY and CDR2 SVGAGI (reference sequence). The CDR3 region is CASRTIQGDYGYTF. CDR3 DNA: TGTGCCAGCAGAACGATACAGGGAGACTATGGCTACACCTTC.